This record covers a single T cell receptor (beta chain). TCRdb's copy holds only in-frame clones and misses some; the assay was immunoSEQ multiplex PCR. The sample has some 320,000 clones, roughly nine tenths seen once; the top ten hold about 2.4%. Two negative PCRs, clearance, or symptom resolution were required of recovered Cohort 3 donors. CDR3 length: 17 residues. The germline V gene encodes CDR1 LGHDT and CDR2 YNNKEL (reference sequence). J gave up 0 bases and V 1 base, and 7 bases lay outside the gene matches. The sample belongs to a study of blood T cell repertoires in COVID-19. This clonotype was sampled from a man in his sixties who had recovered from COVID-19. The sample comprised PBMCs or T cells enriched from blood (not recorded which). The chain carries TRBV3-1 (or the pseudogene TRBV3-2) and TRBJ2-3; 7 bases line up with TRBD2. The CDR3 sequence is CASSQGLADSSTDTQYF. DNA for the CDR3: TGTGCCAGCAGCCAAGGGCTAGCGGATTCTAGCACAGATACGCAGTATTTT.